This T cell receptor beta chain was captured by sequencing in a study of T cell responses to AZD1222 COVID-19 vaccine. Overall study findings and caveats: Among spike-specific TCRs, nearly half reportedly target unmutated variant regions.

In the case of this clone: What it recognizes is unknown.

The CDR3 is made up of 14 amino acids. Clones were sequenced by immunoSEQ multiplex PCR, and TCRdb holds only the in-frame ones, with some missing. Of 180,000 or so clones in the sample, around 95% are singletons; the top ten hold 0.6% to 0.7%. This receptor was obtained from an adult in good health. The gene calls are TRBV21-1 and TRBJ1-3. TRBV21-1 is flagged as a pseudogene. Sequencing was performed on peripheral blood, taken on day 0 of AZD1222 vaccination. CDR3 in DNA: TGTGCCAGCAGCACAAGGGTCTCTGGAAACACCATATATTTT. Amino acids: CASSTRVSGNTIYF.